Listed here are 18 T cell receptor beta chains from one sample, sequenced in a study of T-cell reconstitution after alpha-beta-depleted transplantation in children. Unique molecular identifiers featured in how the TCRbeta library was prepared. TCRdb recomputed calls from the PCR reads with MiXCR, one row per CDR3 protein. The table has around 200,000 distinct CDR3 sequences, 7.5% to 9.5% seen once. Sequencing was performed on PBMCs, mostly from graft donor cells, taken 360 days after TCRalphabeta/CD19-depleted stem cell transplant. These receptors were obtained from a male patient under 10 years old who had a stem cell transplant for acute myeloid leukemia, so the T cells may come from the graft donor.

CDR3: CASSNPLRGRLYNEQFF. As DNA, the CDR3 is TGTGCCAGCAGTAATCCCCTTCGCGGGAGACTGTACAATGAGCAGTTCTTC. This chain connects TRBV27 to TRBJ2-1; 7 bases match TRBD2. CDR1 is MNHEY and CDR2 is SMNVEV in the germline V gene (reference sequence). Trimming took 5 bases from V and 4 from J; bases not matched to a gene: 14. This CDR3 comprises 17 residues.

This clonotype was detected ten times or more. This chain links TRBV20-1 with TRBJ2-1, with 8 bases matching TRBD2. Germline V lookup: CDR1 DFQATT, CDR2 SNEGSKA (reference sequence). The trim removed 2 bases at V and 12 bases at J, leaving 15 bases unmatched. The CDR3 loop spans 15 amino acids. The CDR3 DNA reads TGCAGTGCTAGACTGTGGGGGATAGCGGGGCCCTTGCAGTTCTTC. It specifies CSARLWGIAGPLQFF.

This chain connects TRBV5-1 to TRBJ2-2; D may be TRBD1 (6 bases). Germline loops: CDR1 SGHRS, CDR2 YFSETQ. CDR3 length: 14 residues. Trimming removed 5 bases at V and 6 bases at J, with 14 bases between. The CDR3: CASRPQGPPGELFF. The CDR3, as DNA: TGCGCCAGCAGGCCACAGGGACCCCCCGGGGAGCTGTTTTTT. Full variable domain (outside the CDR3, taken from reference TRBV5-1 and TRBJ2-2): KAGVTQTPRYLIKTRGQQVTLSCSPISGHRSVSWYQQTPGQGLQFLFEYFSETQRNKGNFPGRFSGRQFSNSRSEMNVSTLELGDSALYLCASRPQGPPGELFFGEGSRLTVL.

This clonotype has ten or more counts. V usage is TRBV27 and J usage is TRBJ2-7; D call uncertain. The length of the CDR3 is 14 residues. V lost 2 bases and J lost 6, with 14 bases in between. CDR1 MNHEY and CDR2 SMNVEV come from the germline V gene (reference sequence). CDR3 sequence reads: CASSLASPLTEQYF. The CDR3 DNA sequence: TGTGCCAGCAGTTTAGCTTCCCCCCTGACCGAGCAGTACTTC.

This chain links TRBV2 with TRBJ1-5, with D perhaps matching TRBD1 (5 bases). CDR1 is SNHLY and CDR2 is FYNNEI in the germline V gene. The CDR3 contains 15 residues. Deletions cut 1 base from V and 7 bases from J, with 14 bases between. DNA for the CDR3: TGTGCCAGCAGTGAAGGCGGTGCGGGGGGGCAGCCCCAGCATTTT. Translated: CASSEGGAGGQPQHF.

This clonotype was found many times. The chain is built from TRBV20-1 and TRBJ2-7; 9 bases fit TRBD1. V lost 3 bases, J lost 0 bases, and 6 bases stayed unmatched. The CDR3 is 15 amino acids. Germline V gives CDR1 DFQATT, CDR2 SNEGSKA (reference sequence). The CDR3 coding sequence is TGCAGTGCTAGCTCCCAGGGACAGGGCTCCTACGAGCAGTACTTC. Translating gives CSASSQGQGSYEQYF.

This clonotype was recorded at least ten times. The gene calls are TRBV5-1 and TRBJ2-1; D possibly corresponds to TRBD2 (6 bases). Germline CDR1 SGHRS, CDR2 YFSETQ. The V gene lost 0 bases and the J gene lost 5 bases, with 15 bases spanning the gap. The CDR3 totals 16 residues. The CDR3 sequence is CASSLESGSVDNEQFF. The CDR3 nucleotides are TGCGCCAGCAGCTTGGAGTCCGGGAGTGTTGACAATGAGCAGTTCTTC.

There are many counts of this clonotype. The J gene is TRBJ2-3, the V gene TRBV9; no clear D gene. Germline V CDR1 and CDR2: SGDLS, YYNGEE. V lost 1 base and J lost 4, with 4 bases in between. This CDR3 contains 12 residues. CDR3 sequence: CASSVQPDTQYF. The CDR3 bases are TGTGCCAGCAGCGTACAGCCAGATACGCAGTATTTT.

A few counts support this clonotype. The CDR3 DNA reads TGCAGTGCTAGTGAGAGGCACCTCCCCTACGAGCAGTACTTC. It specifies CSASERHLPYEQYF. J is TRBJ2-7 and V is TRBV20-1; D not certain. This CDR3 region has 14 residues. Germline-derived CDR1 and CDR2 are DFQATT and SNEGSKA (reference sequence). V was cut by 3 bases and J by 2 bases, with 14 bases left in between.

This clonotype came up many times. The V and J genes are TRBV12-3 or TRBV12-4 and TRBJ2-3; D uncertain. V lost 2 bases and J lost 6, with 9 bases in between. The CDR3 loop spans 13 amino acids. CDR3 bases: TGTGCCAGCAGTTTAAAGGGTCGGGATACGCAGTATTTT. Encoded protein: CASSLKGRDTQYF.

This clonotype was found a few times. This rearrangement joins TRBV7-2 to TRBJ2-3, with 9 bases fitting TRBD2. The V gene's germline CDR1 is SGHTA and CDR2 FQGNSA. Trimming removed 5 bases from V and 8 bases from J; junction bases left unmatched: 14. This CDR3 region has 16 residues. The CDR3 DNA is TGTGCCAGCAGCCCACGACAAAATAGCGGGAGACCTACGCAGTATTTT. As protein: CASSPRQNSGRPTQYF. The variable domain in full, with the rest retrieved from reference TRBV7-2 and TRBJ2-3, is GAGVSQSPSNKVTEKGKDVELRCDPISGHTALYWYRQSLGQGLEFLIYFQGNSAPDKSGLPSDRFSAERTGGSVSTLTIQRTQQEDSAVYLCASSPRQNSGRPTQYFGPGTRLTVL.

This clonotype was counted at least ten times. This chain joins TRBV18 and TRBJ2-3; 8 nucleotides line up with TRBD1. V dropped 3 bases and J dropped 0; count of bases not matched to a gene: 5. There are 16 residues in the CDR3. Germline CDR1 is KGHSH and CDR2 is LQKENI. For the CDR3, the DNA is TGTGCCAGCTCACCGGACAGGGTATTTAGCACAGATACGCAGTATTTT. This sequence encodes CASSPDRVFSTDTQYF.

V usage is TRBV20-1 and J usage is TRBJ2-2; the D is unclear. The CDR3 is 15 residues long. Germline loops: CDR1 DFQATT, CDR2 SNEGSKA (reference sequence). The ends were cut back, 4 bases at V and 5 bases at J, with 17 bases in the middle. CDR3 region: CSATPGPGRTGELFF. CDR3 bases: TGCAGTGCTACCCCGGGCCCCGGCCGGACCGGGGAGCTGTTTTTT.

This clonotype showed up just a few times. The CDR3 coding sequence is TGCAGTGCTAGAGATATGAATGCCCGAAAGTACTTC. Translating gives CSARDMNARKYF. The chain recombines TRBV20-1 with TRBJ2-5, with D hard to call. Germline V gene lookup returns CDR1 DFQATT and CDR2 SNEGSKA (reference sequence). The CDR3 totals 12 residues. With 0 bases removed from V and 12 bases from J, the gap between germline ends came to 14 bases.

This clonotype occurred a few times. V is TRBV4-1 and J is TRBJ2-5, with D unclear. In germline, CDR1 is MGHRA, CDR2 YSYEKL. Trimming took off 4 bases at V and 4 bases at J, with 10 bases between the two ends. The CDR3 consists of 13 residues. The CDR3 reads CASSPRLRETQYF. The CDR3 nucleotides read TGCGCCAGCAGCCCTCGCCTGAGAGAGACCCAGTACTTC.

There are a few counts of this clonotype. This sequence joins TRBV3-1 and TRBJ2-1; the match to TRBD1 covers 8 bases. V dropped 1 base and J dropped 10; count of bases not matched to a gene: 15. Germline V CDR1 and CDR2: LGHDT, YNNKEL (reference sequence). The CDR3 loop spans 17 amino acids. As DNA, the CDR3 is TGTGCCAGCAGCCAAGTTCCACAGGGGGGCTTTGAGGGGGAGCAGTTCTTC. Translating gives CASSQVPQGGFEGEQFF.

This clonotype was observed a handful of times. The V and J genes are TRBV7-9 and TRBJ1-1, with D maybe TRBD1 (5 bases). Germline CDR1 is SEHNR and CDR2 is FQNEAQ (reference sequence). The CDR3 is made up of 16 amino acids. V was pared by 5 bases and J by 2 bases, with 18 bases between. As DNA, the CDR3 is TGTGCCAGCAGCCCCAGGTCCGGGGGGATCAACACTGAAGCTTTCTTT. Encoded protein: CASSPRSGGINTEAFF.

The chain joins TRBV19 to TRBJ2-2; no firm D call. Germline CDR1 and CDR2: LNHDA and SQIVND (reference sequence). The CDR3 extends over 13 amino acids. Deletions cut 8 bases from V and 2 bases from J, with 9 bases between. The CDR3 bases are TGTGCCAGTGCCGGACCTAACACCGGGGAGCTGTTTTTT. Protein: CASAGPNTGELFF.